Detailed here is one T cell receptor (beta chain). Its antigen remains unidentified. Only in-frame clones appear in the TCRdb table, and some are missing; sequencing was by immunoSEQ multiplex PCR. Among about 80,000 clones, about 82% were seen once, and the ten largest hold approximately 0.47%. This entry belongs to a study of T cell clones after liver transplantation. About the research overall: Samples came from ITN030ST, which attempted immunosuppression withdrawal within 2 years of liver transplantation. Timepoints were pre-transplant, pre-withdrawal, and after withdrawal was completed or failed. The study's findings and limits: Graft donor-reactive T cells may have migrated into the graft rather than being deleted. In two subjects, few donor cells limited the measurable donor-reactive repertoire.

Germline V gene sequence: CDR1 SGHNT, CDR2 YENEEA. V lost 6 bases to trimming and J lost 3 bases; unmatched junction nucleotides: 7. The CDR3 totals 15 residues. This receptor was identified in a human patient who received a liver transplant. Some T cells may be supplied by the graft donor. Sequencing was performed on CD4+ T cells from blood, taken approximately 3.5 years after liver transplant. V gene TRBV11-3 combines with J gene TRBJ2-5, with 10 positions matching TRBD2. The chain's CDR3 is CASSGGLAGEETQYF. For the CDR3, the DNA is TGTGCCAGCAGTGGGGGGCTAGCGGGAGAAGAGACCCAGTACTTC.